The present TCR beta chain was sequenced within a study of cytomegalovirus exposure and HLA in healthy donors. The PCR employed 60 Vbeta primers together with 13 Jbeta primers. Some clones are missing from TCRdb's copy, which holds only in-frame ones; the method was immunoSEQ multiplex PCR. The table includes around 130,000 clones, around 80% detected once. Trimming removed 5 bases from V and 0 bases from J; junction bases left unmatched: 4. In germline, CDR1 is SEHNR, CDR2 FQNEAQ (reference sequence). This CDR3 region has 15 residues. Sample: PBMCs. The origin of this receptor is a man aged 25-40 years in good health and CMV-seronegative. The chain couples TRBV7-9 to TRBJ2-3; 8 bases map to TRBD2. CDR3 sequence (DNA): TGTGCCAGCAGCCCAAGCGGGGGAAGCACAGATACGCAGTATTTT. It is translated as CASSPSGGSTDTQYF.